These 21 T cell receptor beta chains were all obtained from the same sample, sequenced in a study of T-cell memory formation after mild COVID-19 (dated by TCRdb to about 2021). Libraries were constructed by 5' RACE. The run used an Illumina NovaSeq 6000. TCRdb passed the public sequencing reads through fastp at Q25 and MiXCR, retaining productive beta sequences. All rows with the same CDR3 protein become a single entry with the most common DNA and genes. A total of under 250,000 distinct CDR3 sequences appear in this sample, about 16% of them only once. Jointly, the top ten make up more than 2% of the sample. The sequencing input was PBMCs or a T cell subset sorted from them (not recorded which). The receptors were gathered from an adult woman who had mild COVID-19 (a few samples of this study predate the infection). The sample titles of this study are shuffled in the database, so cell type and time point are left out; the donor was told from shared clones.

There are a few counts of this clonotype. The chain carries TRBV18 and TRBJ2-7, with D unclear. Germline V lookup: CDR1 KGHSH, CDR2 LQKENI. CDR3 size: 15 residues. The V end lost 3 bases, the J end lost 2 bases, and 14 bases lay between the germline ends. The CDR3 is CASSPPNGLTYEQYF. In DNA form, the CDR3 reads TGTGCCAGCTCACCCCCGAACGGGCTAACCTACGAGCAGTACTTC.

The CDR3 region is CASKRDNLNYGYTF. In DNA, the CDR3 is TGTGCCAGTAAAAGGGACAACCTAAACTATGGCTACACCTTC. The chain combines TRBV19 with TRBJ1-2; weak D call: TRBD1 (6 bases). Germline V gene sequence: CDR1 LNHDA, CDR2 SQIVND (reference sequence). V lost 7 bases, J lost 2 bases, and 14 bases lay in between. CDR3 length equals 14 residues. The complete variable domain, with remaining parts taken from reference TRBV19 and TRBJ1-2, reads DGGITQSPKYLFRKEGQNVTLSCEQNLNHDAMYWYRQDPGQGLRLIYYSQIVNDFQKGDIAEGYSVSREKKESFPLTVTSAQKNPTAFYLCASKRDNLNYGYTFGSGTRLTVV.

The chain links TRBV5-1 to TRBJ2-5; D might be TRBD1 (5 bases). The CDR3 spans 14 residues. V was shortened by 6 bases and J by 5 bases, with 17 bases between the two germline ends. The V gene's germline CDR1 is SGHRS and CDR2 YFSETQ. CDR3 sequence: CASKGQGGKETQYF. The CDR3 region has the DNA TGCGCCAGCAAAGGTCAGGGTGGAAAGGAGACCCAGTACTTC.

This clonotype was seen only once. Its ends do not fully match the called genes, so a read error is possible. V is TRBV12-3 or TRBV12-4 and J is TRBJ2-7, with D tentatively TRBD1 (6 bases). This CDR3 contains 13 residues. The CDR3 region is CASRKGQLSPLHF. CDR3 bases: TGTGCCAGCAGAAAAGGACAGCTTTCCCCCCTACACTTC.

This clonotype has a handful of counts. V is TRBV5-1 and J is TRBJ2-2, with TRBD1 identical over 11 bases. The CDR3 totals 15 residues. V was pared by 4 bases and J by 6 bases, with 5 bases of the junction left unmatched. Germline values: CDR1 SGHRS, CDR2 YFSETQ. The CDR3 DNA is TGCGCCAGCAGCAATCGGACAGGGGGCCCCGGGGAGCTGTTTTTT. Encoded protein: CASSNRTGGPGELFF.

A note on this clonotype: A read error is likely, as this CDR3 ends without the conserved phenylalanine or tryptophan. The rearrangement links TRBV7-8 to TRBJ1-1; D may be TRBD1 (6 bases). Trimming pared 1 base from V and 5 bases from J, leaving 14 bases between. CDR3 size: 15 residues. Germline CDR1 and CDR2: SGHVS and FQNEAQ. CDR3 DNA sequence: TGTGCCAGCAGCTTAGTCGCGGGCAGGGGAACTGAAGCTTTCCTT. Encoded protein: CASSLVAGRGTEAFL.

This chain joins TRBV15 and TRBJ2-3; 9 nucleotides agree with TRBD2. The CDR3 covers 19 residues. The germline V gene has CDR1 LNHNV and CDR2 YYDKDF (reference sequence). V lost 0 bases and J lost 0; bases outside the gene matches: 10. CDR3 DNA sequence: TGTGCCACCAGCAGAGATGGAGCCCTAGCGGGGCTTAGCACAGATACGCAGTATTTT. This translates into CATSRDGALAGLSTDTQYF. Full variable domain (rest looked up from reference TRBV15 and TRBJ2-3): DAMVIQNPRYQVTQFGKPVTLSCSQTLNHNVMYWYQQKSSQAPKLLFHYYDKDFNNEADTPDNFQSRRPNTSFCFLDIRSPGLGDTAMYLCATSRDGALAGLSTDTQYFGPGTRLTVL.

V usage is TRBV7-2 and J usage is TRBJ1-2, with D possibly TRBD1 on 5 matching bases. V lost 1 base and J lost 6, with 15 bases in between. Per germline, CDR1 SGHTA and CDR2 FQGNSA. This CDR3 is built from 15 residues. The CDR3 reads CASSLGQGTADGYTF. Here the CDR3 DNA reads TGTGCCAGCAGCTTAGGTCAGGGAACCGCTGATGGCTACACCTTC.

This clonotype was detected only a few times. V usage is TRBV30 and J usage is TRBJ1-5; D not resolved. CDR1 and CDR2 (germline): GTSNPN, SVGIG (reference sequence). This CDR3 is built from 13 residues. The V gene lost 1 base and the J gene lost 4 bases, with 8 bases spanning the gap. CDR3 loop: CAWSAPPNQPQHF. CDR3 DNA sequence: TGTGCCTGGAGTGCCCCACCAAATCAGCCCCAGCATTTT. Together with reference TRBV30 and TRBJ1-5, the CDR3 gives the full variable domain: SQTIHQWPATLVQPVGSPLSLECTVEGTSNPNLYWYRQAAGRGLQLLFYSVGIGQISSEVPQNLSASRPQDRQFILSSKKLLLSDSGFYLCAWSAPPNQPQHFGDGTRLSIL.

The chain carries TRBV12-3 or TRBV12-4 and TRBJ1-6; possible D gene TRBD1, 6 bases. The CDR3 totals 12 residues. V dropped 9 bases and J dropped 4 bases, with 7 bases sitting between them. CDR3 in DNA: TGTGCCAGTCAGGGGTATAATTCACCCCTCCACTTT. It yields the protein CASQGYNSPLHF.

This clonotype turned up a few times. The V call is TRBV5-1, the J call TRBJ2-1; TRBD2 matches 11 bases. Germline CDR1 and CDR2: SGHRS and YFSETQ. The V segment lost 4 bases and the J segment 7 bases; nucleotides outside the gene matches: 7. The CDR3 runs to 15 residues. The CDR3 DNA is TGCGCCAGCAGCACCATAGCGGGAGGGCCAAATGAGCAGTTCTTC. Translating it yields CASSTIAGGPNEQFF.

This clonotype came up a few times. This chain links TRBV3-1 with TRBJ2-7; D may be TRBD1 or TRBD2 (5 bases each). The germline CDR1 and CDR2 sequences are LGHDT and YNNKEL (reference sequence). V shed 3 bases and J shed 3 bases, with 15 bases lying between them. This CDR3 is built from 15 residues. The CDR3 DNA reads as TGTGCCAGCAGCCAGGTCCCCGGGGCGGGCTACGAGCAGTACTTC. Protein product: CASSQVPGAGYEQYF.

This rearrangement joins TRBV9 to TRBJ2-7; the D is unclear. There are 16 residues in the CDR3. V dropped 3 bases and J dropped 1 base, with 17 bases sitting between them. CDR1 is SGDLS and CDR2 is YYNGEE in the germline V gene. The CDR3 sequence is CASSALSVDGSYEQYF. As DNA, the CDR3 is TGTGCCAGCAGCGCCCTGAGCGTGGACGGTTCCTACGAGCAGTACTTC. The whole variable domain, remainder taken from reference TRBV9 and TRBJ2-7, is DSGVTQTPKHLITATGQRVTLRCSPRSGDLSVYWYQQSLDQGLQFLIQYYNGEERAKGNILERFSAQQFPDLHSELNLSSLELGDSALYFCASSALSVDGSYEQYFGPGTRLTVT.

This clonotype has just a few counts. The chain has TRBV7-2 and TRBJ1-1; unclear D gene. Germline V CDR1 and CDR2: SGHTA, FQGNSA. The ends were cut back, 2 bases at V and 1 base at J, with 8 bases in the middle. The CDR3 has 14 residues. The CDR3 bases are TGTGCCAGCAGCTTAACAGAAAAGAACACTGAAGCTTTCTTT. It specifies CASSLTEKNTEAFF. Based on the CDR3 plus reference TRBV7-2 and TRBJ1-1, the full variable domain is GAGVSQSPSNKVTEKGKDVELRCDPISGHTALYWYRQSLGQGLEFLIYFQGNSAPDKSGLPSDRFSAERTGGSVSTLTIQRTQQEDSAVYLCASSLTEKNTEAFFGQGTRLTVV.

This clonotype has just a few counts. The rearrangement links TRBV20-1 to TRBJ2-7, with D unclear. Trimming took off 6 bases at V and 1 base at J, with 13 bases between the two ends. CDR3 length equals 13 residues. Germline V gives CDR1 DFQATT, CDR2 SNEGSKA (reference sequence). DNA for the CDR3: TGCAGTGCCATCCCGACACGATCCTACGAGCAGTACTTC. Translating gives CSAIPTRSYEQYF.

This clonotype was seen many times. The chain employs TRBV4-2 and TRBJ2-1; a weak D match, TRBD2 (6 bases). The CDR3 contains 13 residues. Looked up from germline, CDR1 is LGHNA and CDR2 is YNFKEQ. V was trimmed by 4 bases and J by 9 bases, leaving 13 bases between them. The CDR3 nucleotides are TGTGCCAGCAGCCCCCTAAAGGAGGGTGAGCAGTTCTTC. Amino acids: CASSPLKEGEQFF.

This clonotype was picked up a small number of times. This chain joins TRBV24-1 and TRBJ2-1, with D possibly matching TRBD2 (5 bases). CDR1 and CDR2 from the germline V gene are KGHDR and SFDVKD. V lost 8 bases and J 5 bases, leaving 18 bases between the germline ends. The CDR3 is 15 residues long. CDR3 DNA sequence: TGTGCCACCAAGGGCCGTCTCGACGGGGACAATGAGCAGTTCTTC. It encodes CATKGRLDGDNEQFF.

This sequence joins TRBV5-1 and TRBJ2-2; D may be TRBD2 (6 bases). The CDR3 runs to 16 residues. The V end was cut by 4 bases, the J end by 0 bases, with 13 bases between. Germline V gene data show CDR1 as SGHRS and CDR2 as YFSETQ. The CDR3, as DNA: TGCGCCAGCAGCCCGGGAGACAACGCGAACACCGGGGAGCTGTTTTTT. Amino acids: CASSPGDNANTGELFF.

This clonotype was counted only a few times. V usage is TRBV2 and J usage is TRBJ2-2; a weak D match, TRBD1 (6 bases). CDR3 length equals 15 residues. V was trimmed by 6 bases and J by 2 bases, leaving 13 bases between them. Per the germline V gene, CDR1 is SNHLY and CDR2 is FYNNEI. DNA for the CDR3: TGTGCCAGCAGGGAAAGGACAGTTAACACCGGGGAGCTGTTTTTT. It yields the protein CASRERTVNTGELFF.

The chain employs TRBV11-2 and TRBJ2-1; TRBD2 matches 11 bases. The CDR3 runs to 19 residues. V trimming: 3 bases; J trimming: 6 bases; junction bases outside the gene matches: 16. Looked up from germline, CDR1 is SGHAT and CDR2 is FQNNGV. CDR3 bases: TGTGCCAGCAGCTTTAGGTCGGGGTTCTCTAGCGGGGGGTTCAATGAGCAGTTCTTC. Its translation is CASSFRSGFSSGGFNEQFF.

The rearrangement links TRBV6-5 to TRBJ2-2; D may be TRBD2 (5 bases). This CDR3 has 12 residues. Germline assignment: CDR1 MNHEY and CDR2 SVGAGI. The germline V and J ends were trimmed by 2 bases and 10 bases, with 8 bases remaining between them. In DNA, the CDR3 is TGTGCCAGCAGTTACAGCGGAGAGGAGCTGTTTTTT. It yields the protein CASSYSGEELFF.